Shown below are 9 T cell receptor beta chains from a single sample sequenced in a study of long-term antiretroviral therapy in people with HIV. Researchers report immunoSEQ v3.0 was run at survey level. Profiled with immunoSEQ multiplex PCR; TCRdb holds only in-frame clones, not every one. The sample has 24,000 or so clones, more than 65% seen once. The input for sequencing was unsorted PBMCs, taken 0.5 years after starting antiretroviral therapy. These receptors were collected from a woman between 35 and 50 years old with HIV.

This sequence joins TRBV28 and TRBJ1-4; no firm D call. The CDR3 loop spans 15 amino acids. CDR1 is MDHEN, CDR2 SYDVKM, per germline. Trimming left V 5 bases short and J 7 bases short, with 17 bases between. DNA of the CDR3: TGTGCCAGCAGTCCCAACGTCGTGGAGGGTGAAAAACTGTTTTTT. Its translation: CASSPNVVEGEKLFF.

The CDR3 bases are TGTGCCATCAGTGGTAGGGGTCACTCTGGAAACACCATATATTTT. Its translation: CAISGRGHSGNTIYF. The chain uses TRBV10-3 and TRBJ1-3; D perhaps matches TRBD1 (5 bases). With 4 bases removed from V and 0 bases from J, the gap between germline ends came to 10 bases. Germline values: CDR1 ENHRY, CDR2 SYGVKD. The CDR3 totals 15 residues.

This clone was seen a handful of times. In DNA form, the CDR3 reads TGCGCCAGCAGCCAAGACAGGGGAGTGGACTATGGCTACACCTTC. Its translation: CASSQDRGVDYGYTF. The J gene is TRBJ1-2, the V gene TRBV4-3; maybe TRBD1 (6 bases). V was shortened by 0 bases and J by 3 bases, with 11 bases between the two germline ends. Germline V gene lookup returns CDR1 LGHNA and CDR2 YSLEER. CDR3 size: 15 residues.

The chain combines TRBV6-5 with TRBJ1-2; TRBD1 aligns across 7 bases. The trim removed 5 bases at V and 8 bases at J, leaving 5 bases unmatched. Germline V gives CDR1 MNHEY, CDR2 SVGAGI. The CDR3 covers 12 residues. CDR3 amino acids: CASSRDRLGYTF. In DNA form, the CDR3 reads TGTGCCAGCAGTAGGGACAGACTGGGCTACACCTTC.

V and J are TRBV19 and TRBJ2-3, with 9 bases lining up with TRBD1. Germline trimming cut 5 bases from V and 1 base from J; bases unmatched to any gene: 4. This CDR3 spans 15 amino acids. Germline CDR1 is LNHDA and CDR2 is SQIVND (reference sequence). The CDR3 reads CASSSRTGGTDTQYF. The CDR3 region has the DNA TGTGCCAGTAGTTCTCGGACAGGGGGCACAGATACGCAGTATTTT.

This sequence joins TRBV29-1 and TRBJ1-5, with 7 bases aligning to TRBD1. The V segment lost 6 bases and the J segment 0 bases; nucleotides outside the gene matches: 5. This CDR3 comprises 14 residues. Germline-derived CDR1 and CDR2 are SQVTM and ANQGSEA. In DNA, the CDR3 is TGCAGCGTAGGGACAGACTATAGCAATCAGCCCCAGCATTTT. Protein: CSVGTDYSNQPQHF.

This chain connects TRBV4-2 to TRBJ1-1; possibly TRBD1 for D (5 bases). This CDR3 has 14 residues. The V end lost 0 bases, the J end lost 7 bases, and 12 bases lay between the germline ends. The germline CDR1 and CDR2 sequences are LGHNA and YNFKEQ. The CDR3 DNA reads TGTGCCAGCAGCCAAGAAGGCGGGGGATATGAAGCTTTCTTT. Protein: CASSQEGGGYEAFF.

This clone has more than one count but fewer than ten. The V gene is TRBV5-6, the J gene TRBJ2-7; D is uncertain. The V end was cut by 3 bases, the J end by 1 base, with 20 bases between. The CDR3 covers 17 residues. Germline V CDR1 and CDR2: SGHDT, YYEEEE. CDR3 sequence reads: CASSSVAKYLRSYEQYF. DNA for the CDR3: TGTGCCAGCAGCTCGGTGGCCAAGTATTTACGATCCTACGAGCAGTACTTC.

This clone was counted between two and nine times. The genes are TRBV11-2 and TRBJ1-5, with D unclear. The CDR3 totals 11 residues. Germline V lookup: CDR1 SGHAT, CDR2 FQNNGV. V lost 6 bases and J 9 bases, leaving 9 bases between the germline ends. The CDR3 nucleotides read TGTGCCAGCAGACTCTCCCGGCCCCAGCATTTT. It specifies CASRLSRPQHF.